This T cell receptor (beta chain) was captured by sequencing in a study of T cells expressing NK-cell markers. The wider study: Sorted CD3+CD56+NKG2C+, CD3+CD56+NKG2C- and CD3+CD56-NKG2C+ T cells provided the TCR beta repertoires. The study sequenced eight donors, seven HCMV-seropositive and one seronegative.

The germline V gene has CDR1 ENHRY and CDR2 SYGVKD. This CDR3 spans 18 amino acids. TCRdb reanalyzed the 5' RACE reads and collapses them to one entry per CDR3 protein, without DNA. The sample spans under 200,000 distinct CDR3 sequences; the ten largest clones claim around a sixth. General observations from the study: A range of about 1.0-8% of CD8+ T cells consisted of dominant NKG2C+ clonotypes in more than five donors. Once again these clonotypes came out on top in the CD3+CD56-NKG2C+ fraction of four donors.

Notes on this clonotype: The antigen remains undetermined.

The sequence derives from a woman aged 18 to 75 in good health. This chain connects TRBV10-3 to TRBJ2-6; TCRdb gives TRBD1 as the D gene, but with no DNA this cannot be confirmed. Sequencing was done on a sample of blood T cells: a sorted CD56 or NKG2C T cell subset, CD4+ or CD8+ T cells, or bulk PBMC T cells (not recorded which). The CDR3 protein is CAISESSGKASGANVLTF.